Each of the 7 T cell receptor beta chains below was sequenced from the same sample in a study of T-cell memory formation after mild COVID-19. TCRdb reanalysed the 5' RACE reads using MiXCR and keeps one entry per CDR3 protein. The table shows under 150,000 distinct CDR3 sequences, with about 20% occurring only once. The source material was PBMCs or a T cell subset sorted from them (not recorded which). The source is a man aged 18-30 years who had mild COVID-19 (a few samples of this study predate the infection). Cell type and time point are not known.

The chain carries TRBV3-1 and TRBJ2-4, with TRBD1 matching 7 bases. Germline V gives CDR1 LGHDT, CDR2 YNNKEL (reference sequence). There are 17 residues in the CDR3. V lost 1 base to trimming and J lost 4 bases; unmatched junction nucleotides: 10. CDR3 coding DNA: TGTGCCAGCAGCCAAGTCGTGGATACGGGACAGAAAAACATTCAGTACTTC. Translated: CASSQVVDTGQKNIQYF.

This sequence joins TRBV5-6 and TRBJ2-7; 8 nucleotides agree with TRBD1. The CDR3 extends over 17 amino acids. Per germline, CDR1 SGHDT and CDR2 YYEEEE. The V gene end was trimmed by 1 base and the J gene end by 4 bases; junction bases not matched to a gene: 13. The CDR3 coding sequence is TGTGCCAGCAGCTTGCCCCCATGGACAGGGAATTCATACGAGCAGTACGTC. Amino acid sequence: CASSLPPWTGNSYEQYV.

In its sample, this clonotype was seen many times. V gene TRBV5-1 combines with J gene TRBJ2-1; 7 bases are a match to TRBD1. J was trimmed by 10 bases and V by 5 bases; bases with no gene match: 0. The CDR3 has 10 amino acids. Germline V gene sequence: CDR1 SGHRS, CDR2 YFSETQ. This CDR3 reads CASRGGEQFF. The CDR3 DNA sequence: TGCGCCAGCAGAGGGGGCGAGCAGTTCTTC.

This clonotype turned up a few times. This chain uses TRBV27 with TRBJ1-6, with D possibly being TRBD1 (5 bases). This CDR3 has 16 residues. The germline V and J ends were trimmed by 4 bases and 0 bases, with 10 bases remaining between them. Germline V gene lookup returns CDR1 MNHEY and CDR2 SMNVEV (reference sequence). The CDR3 DNA reads TGTGCCAGCAGTTCCGTTGACAGCTCCTATAATTCACCCCTCCACTTT. This encodes CASSSVDSSYNSPLHF.

This clonotype was detected a few times. The chain joins TRBV6-5 to TRBJ2-2; D remains unclear. From germline, CDR1 is MNHEY and CDR2 SVGAGI. The CDR3 is made up of 14 amino acids. The V end lost 6 bases, the J end lost 1 base, and 9 bases lay between the germline ends. This CDR3 is CASSLHQNTGELFF. The CDR3, as DNA: TGTGCCAGCAGCCTCCACCAGAACACCGGGGAGCTGTTTTTT.

The chain couples TRBV4-1 to TRBJ1-5, with D possibly matching TRBD1 (6 bases). The CDR3 runs 15 residues. The germline V gene has CDR1 MGHRA and CDR2 YSYEKL. V was shortened by 3 bases and J by 1 base, with 10 bases between the two germline ends. In DNA, the CDR3 is TGCGCCAGCAGCCATCTCGGGACAAGCAATCAGCCCCAGCATTTT. This translates into CASSHLGTSNQPQHF.

This chain links TRBV6-2 or TRBV6-3 with TRBJ2-1; 15 bases line up with TRBD2. The junction had 8 bases not matched to a gene; V was cut back by 5 bases and J by 3 bases. Germline V gene data show CDR1 as MNHEY and CDR2 as SVGEGT. The CDR3 runs to 18 residues. The CDR3 nucleotides are TGTGCCAGCAGTGAGGGACTAGCGGGGGGTAGGGTCTACAATGAGCAGTTCTTC. It codes for CASSEGLAGGRVYNEQFF.